The clone carrying this TCR beta chain occurred a few times. Its specificity is not known. The junction and the germline gene differ at one end; a read error may be behind it. TCRdb analysed the RT-PCR reads with MiXCR anew, one entry per CDR3 protein. The table shows fewer than 250,000 distinct CDR3 sequences, with approximately 15% occurring only once. The CDR3 is 15 amino acids. Germline V CDR1 and CDR2: SGHRS, YFSETQ. This record comes from a study of response to subunit inactivated influenza vaccine. General study findings and limits: New T cells are recruited in small numbers by each seasonal influenza vaccination, according to the authors' suggestion.

The clonotype was recovered from a man aged 45-65 years who received an inactivated influenza vaccine. The chain employs TRBV5-1 and TRBJ1-1; possible D gene TRBD1, 5 bases. Specimen: CD8+ T cells sorted from PBMCs, collected about 5 days after vaccination. CDR3 in amino acids: CANSWATGPYTEAFF. The CDR3 DNA reads TGCGCCAACAGCTGGGCCACGGGGCCGTACACTGAAGCTTTCTTT. Variable domain in full (rest from reference TRBV5-1 and TRBJ1-1): KAGVTQTPRYLIKTRGQQVTLSCSPISGHRSVSWYQQTPGQGLQFLFEYFSETQRNKGNFPGRFSGRQFSNSRSEMNVSTLELGDSALYLCANSWATGPYTEAFFGQGTRLTVV.